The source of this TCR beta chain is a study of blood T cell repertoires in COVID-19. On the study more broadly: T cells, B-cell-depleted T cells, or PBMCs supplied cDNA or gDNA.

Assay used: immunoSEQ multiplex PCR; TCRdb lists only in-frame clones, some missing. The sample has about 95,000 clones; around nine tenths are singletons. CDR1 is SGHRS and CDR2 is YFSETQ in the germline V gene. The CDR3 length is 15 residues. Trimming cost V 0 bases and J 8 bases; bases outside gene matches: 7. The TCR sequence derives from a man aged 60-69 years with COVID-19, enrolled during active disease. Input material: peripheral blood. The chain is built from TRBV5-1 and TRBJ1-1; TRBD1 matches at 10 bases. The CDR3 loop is CASSLATGGKGEAFF. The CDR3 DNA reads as TGCGCCAGCAGCTTGGCGACAGGGGGCAAGGGCGAAGCTTTCTTT.